Included here is one T cell receptor beta chain sequence, with context. The antigen is undetermined. Germline V CDR1 and CDR2: GTSNPN, SVGIG (reference sequence). V lost 3 bases and J 1 base, leaving 15 bases between the germline ends. This CDR3 is 15 amino acids long. The method was immunoSEQ multiplex PCR; TCRdb's version includes in-frame clones alone and lacks a portion of them. The table shows 250,000 to 350,000 clones, with roughly 90% occurring only once. This entry belongs to a study of cytomegalovirus exposure and HLA in healthy donors. Study background: It was reported in a later analysis that the same platform had been used for the 90 to 150 validation repertoires as for the approximately 700 first-cohort repertoires.

General study findings and limits: Through in vitro validation, three CMV-associated chains were shown to be specific for CMV antigens. A subsequent analysis found that TCR clusters from the first cohort also tended to co-occur in the 110 or so validation repertoires, with less than 95% of cluster scores above 0. Investigators reported about 160 TCR beta chains as tied to cytomegalovirus.

The J gene is TRBJ2-5, the V gene TRBV30, with a weak D call TRBD2 (7 bases). The source of this sequence is a young woman in good health and CMV-seropositive. Sequenced: PBMCs. Here the CDR3 reads CAWSMGGGVQETQYF. The CDR3 nucleotides read TGTGCCTGGAGCATGGGAGGGGGAGTCCAAGAGACCCAGTACTTC.